The 15 T cell receptor beta chains given below trace back to one sample, sequenced in a study of T cells in Graves' hyperthyroidism and ophthalmopathy. Amplification of TCR beta CDR3 regions was performed using RNA transcripts as template. Carried out on the TCR CDR3, a first-round RT-PCR used the HTBI primer set. TCRdb re-called the multiplex PCR reads through MiXCR, storing one row per CDR3 protein. Of hundreds of thousands of distinct CDR3 sequences in the sample, around 39% were seen once. The sequenced material came from blood. These receptors all come from a man younger than 30 with Graves' hyperthyroidism.

This clonotype was detected ten times or more. The gene calls are TRBV2 and TRBJ1-1, with D hard to call. The CDR3 has 13 amino acids. V was shortened by 7 bases and J by 1 base, with 10 bases between the two germline ends. The germline CDR1 and CDR2 sequences are SNHLY and FYNNEI. The CDR3 nucleotides are TGTGCCAGCACCGAACGGGCGAACACTGAAGCTTTCTTT. This encodes CASTERANTEAFF.

This clonotype was counted once. The CDR3 is CASSAGGADEQYF. The CDR3 nucleotides are TGTGCCAGCAGTGCCGGGGGGGCCGACGAGCAGTACTTC. The chain links TRBV2 to TRBJ2-7; 8 bases align to TRBD2. J was trimmed by 5 bases and V by 4 bases; bases with no gene match: 4. The germline V gene encodes CDR1 SNHLY and CDR2 FYNNEI. The CDR3 contains 13 residues. Filled out from reference TRBV2 and TRBJ2-7, the complete variable domain reads EPEVTQTPSHQVTQMGQEVILRCVPISNHLYFYWYRQILGQKVEFLVSFYNNEISEKSEIFDDQFSVERPDGSNFTLKIRSTKLEDSAMYFCASSAGGADEQYFGPGTRLTVT.

The chain links TRBV10-3 to TRBJ1-5; TRBD1 agrees at 10 bases. The ends lost 10 bases at V and 3 bases at J; junction bases unmatched: 9. Germline lookup yields CDR1 ENHRY and CDR2 SYGVKD. This CDR3 has 15 residues. CDR3 sequence: CATGTGDRNNQPQHF. CDR3 DNA sequence: TGTGCCACCGGGACAGGGGACCGTAACAATCAGCCCCAGCATTTT.

As concerns this clonotype: A much larger clone differs from this one at a single base, so this may be a read error. The chain couples TRBV9 to TRBJ2-7; D is tentatively TRBD1 or TRBD2 (5 bases each). The CDR3 length is 12 residues. Deletions cut 0 bases from V and 6 bases from J, with 7 bases between. Per germline, CDR1 SGDLS and CDR2 YYNGEE. The CDR3 bases are TGTGCCAGCAGCGTAGAGGGGAGCGAGCAGTACTTC. This translates into CASSVEGSEQYF.

This sequence joins TRBV7-8 and TRBJ2-5; 9 bases match TRBD1. The CDR3 sequence is 16 residues long. Trimming removed 3 bases from V and 3 bases from J; junction bases left unmatched: 8. CDR1 SGHVS and CDR2 FQNEAQ come from the germline V gene. The CDR3 spells CASSLGTWTGEETQYF. The CDR3 region has the DNA TGTGCCAGCAGCTTGGGGACCTGGACAGGGGAAGAGACCCAGTACTTC.

The gene calls are TRBV5-1 and TRBJ1-1; D is unresolved. Trimming removed 4 bases at V and 2 bases at J, with 9 bases between. The CDR3 sequence is 13 residues long. Per the germline V gene, CDR1 is SGHRS and CDR2 is YFSETQ. The CDR3 coding sequence is TGCGCCAGCAGCGTCGGGTTTAACACTGAAGCTTTCTTT. This sequence encodes CASSVGFNTEAFF.

V is TRBV20-1 and J is TRBJ2-5; D not resolved. The CDR3 is 12 amino acids. CDR1 is DFQATT, CDR2 SNEGSKA, per germline (reference sequence). V was pared by 6 bases and J by 0 bases, with 8 bases between. Written as DNA, the CDR3 is TGCAGTGCCAACAGTGACCAAGAGACCCAGTACTTC. This codes for CSANSDQETQYF.

This clonotype turned up a few times. The J gene is TRBJ2-5, the V gene TRBV9, with 9 bases that match TRBD1. The CDR3 loop spans 14 amino acids. Germline trimming cut 3 bases from V and 5 bases from J; bases unmatched to any gene: 5. In germline, CDR1 is SGDLS, CDR2 YYNGEE. The CDR3 sequence: CASSGTGAGETQYF. The CDR3 DNA sequence: TGTGCCAGCAGCGGGACAGGGGCAGGGGAGACCCAGTACTTC.

This clonotype appeared many times. V gene TRBV2 combines with J gene TRBJ1-1; D is undetermined. The CDR3 covers 11 residues. Germline V gene sequence: CDR1 SNHLY, CDR2 FYNNEI. V shed 6 bases and J shed 7 bases, with 9 bases lying between them. For the CDR3, the DNA is TGTGCCAGCAGGCTTGCGGGTGAAGCTTTCTTT. Translating it yields CASRLAGEAFF.

This clonotype came up a few times. The V call is TRBV5-1, the J call TRBJ2-2, with 10 positions matching TRBD2. The germline gives CDR1 SGHRS, CDR2 YFSETQ. Losses at the gene ends were 7 bases for V and 3 bases for J; bases not matched to a gene: 9. The CDR3 has 16 residues. DNA of the CDR3: TGCGCCAGCGTCGGGACTAGCGCTTACGACACCGGGGAGCTGTTTTTT. This sequence encodes CASVGTSAYDTGELFF.

The genes are TRBV29-1 and TRBJ1-1; D remains ambiguous. Germline CDR1 and CDR2: SQVTM and ANQGSEA. The CDR3 sequence is 14 residues long. The ends were cut back, 6 bases at V and 6 bases at J, with 20 bases in the middle. The CDR3 nucleotides are TGCAGCGTGCTCGGGCAGCCGAGTTCCGCTGAAGCTTTCTTT. Its protein is CSVLGQPSSAEAFF.

This clonotype was counted ten times or more. The chain joins TRBV29-1 to TRBJ1-1; D might be TRBD1 (6 bases). The CDR3 is made up of 12 amino acids. Germline loops: CDR1 SQVTM, CDR2 ANQGSEA. V gave up 4 bases and J gave up 4 bases, with 10 bases separating them. CDR3 protein: CSVGGQSTEAFF. The CDR3 DNA is TGCAGCGTTGGCGGACAGAGCACTGAAGCTTTCTTT.

This clonotype was counted at least ten times. This rearrangement joins TRBV7-6 to TRBJ2-7; 7 bases are shared with TRBD2. Trimming at V came to 4 bases and at J to 7 bases, leaving 7 bases not matched to a gene. CDR1 is SGHVS and CDR2 is FNYEAQ in the germline V gene. This CDR3 has 13 amino acids. The CDR3 sequence is CASSWGGTSEQYF. The DNA of the CDR3 is TGTGCCAGCAGCTGGGGGGGGACTTCGGAGCAGTACTTC.

The CDR3 DNA follows: TGTGCCAGCAGTCCGACAAGGGGGCGAAACACCGGGGAGCTGTTTTTT. Protein product: CASSPTRGRNTGELFF. The chain has TRBV2 and TRBJ2-2; TRBD1 aligns across 7 bases. V was pared by 5 bases and J by 2 bases, with 8 bases of the junction left unmatched. In germline, CDR1 is SNHLY, CDR2 FYNNEI. CDR3 length equals 16 residues.

V gene TRBV29-1 combines with J gene TRBJ2-2; D remains ambiguous. Trimming removed 3 bases at V and 8 bases at J, with 16 bases between. This CDR3 comprises 14 residues. Looked up from germline, CDR1 is SQVTM and CDR2 is ANQGSEA. CDR3 sequence reads: CSVEWNTVGGELFF. The CDR3 bases are TGCAGCGTTGAGTGGAACACCGTCGGGGGGGAGCTGTTTTTT.